The rows below give T cell receptor beta chains drawn from one sample of a study of CD8 T cells in ankylosing spondylitis. MiXCR was run by TCRdb on the 5' RACE reads, yielding one entry per CDR3 protein. The table has approximately 100,000 distinct CDR3 sequences, nearly 25% seen once. The sequenced material came from synovial fluid, either unsorted or a sorted T cell fraction (not recorded which). The receptor source for this set is a male donor with ankylosing spondylitis. Both conserved end residues are part of each CDR3. Each record gives: clone size, J gene, D gene, V gene, CDR3 DNA, CDR3 protein. A D gene is named only where the DNA matches it firmly. Expanded clones are given a class, and other clones once, few, many or no size at all.

size: -
J: TRBJ2-1
D: TRBD2
V: TRBV12-3/TRBV12-4
DNA: TGTGCCAGCACCACGCCGGGACTAGCGGGAGGAGATAGGTATGAGCAGTTCTTC
CDR3: CASTTPGLAGGDRYEQFF

size: -
J: TRBJ2-1
D: -
V: TRBV7-9
DNA: TGTGCCAGCAGCTTATATTCGTCCGAGAGGCAGTTCTTC
CDR3: CASSLYSSERQFF

size: few
J: TRBJ2-1
D: -
V: TRBV7-6
DNA: TGTGCCAGCAGCCGAAACGACAGAAAGCAGTTCTTC
CDR3: CASSRNDRKQFF

size: few
J: TRBJ2-1
D: TRBD1
V: TRBV7-2
DNA: TGTGCCAGCAGCTTTACAGGGGGCGTTGAGCAGTTCTTC
CDR3: CASSFTGGVEQFF

size: -
J: TRBJ2-1
D: TRBD1
V: TRBV6-5
DNA: TGTGCCAGCAGTTACGGACAGGTGGACAATGAGCAGTTCTTC
CDR3: CASSYGQVDNEQFF

size: few
J: TRBJ2-7
D: -
V: TRBV7-9
DNA: TGTGCCAGCAGCCCCACCCTCTACGAGCAGTACTTC
CDR3: CASSPTLYEQYF

size: -
J: TRBJ1-2
D: -
V: TRBV10-3
DNA: TGTGCCATCAGTCCTATAGGGGGTAGCTATGGCTACACCTTC
CDR3: CAISPIGGSYGYTF

size: few
J: TRBJ2-1
D: TRBD2
V: TRBV6-2/TRBV6-3
DNA: TGTGCCAGCAGTTACGGGAGGGCCAATGAGCAGTTCTTC
CDR3: CASSYGRANEQFF

size: few
J: TRBJ2-5
D: TRBD2
V: TRBV12-3/TRBV12-4
DNA: TGTGCCAGCAGTTTTTCGCGGGAGCAAGAGACCCAGTACTTC
CDR3: CASSFSREQETQYF

size: -
J: TRBJ2-1
D: TRBD2
V: TRBV11-2
DNA: TGTGCCAGCAGCTTAACTAGCGGGAGAGGTGAGCAGTTCTTC
CDR3: CASSLTSGRGEQFF

size: -
J: TRBJ1-5
D: -
V: TRBV19
DNA: TGTGCCAGTAGCCCGGACAGAAAGAGTCAGCCCCAGCATTTT
CDR3: CASSPDRKSQPQHF

size: -
J: TRBJ1-1
D: TRBD1
V: TRBV3-1
DNA: TGTGCCAGCAGCCGACAGGGCATGGCGAACACTGAAGCTTTCTTT
CDR3: CASSRQGMANTEAFF

size: few
J: TRBJ2-7
D: -
V: TRBV3-1
DNA: TGTGCCAGCAGCCCCCGTAGCGGATACTACGAGCAGTACTTC
CDR3: CASSPRSGYYEQYF

size: few
J: TRBJ2-7
D: TRBD2
V: TRBV19
DNA: TGTGCCAGTAGTTCCCGGACTAGCGGGAACTACGAGCAGTACTTC
CDR3: CASSSRTSGNYEQYF

size: many
J: TRBJ2-1
D: TRBD2
V: TRBV18
DNA: TGTGCCAGCTCACCGGCTTTTATTGGACTAGTAGACCCCAATGAGCAGTTCTTC
CDR3: CASSPAFIGLVDPNEQFF

size: few
J: TRBJ2-1
D: -
V: TRBV19
DNA: TGTGCCAGTAGCCGGGCCCCAAGGAACTCCTACAATGAGCAGTTCTTC
CDR3: CASSRAPRNSYNEQFF

size: many
J: TRBJ2-6
D: -
V: TRBV5-6
DNA: TGTGCCAGCGTAAGGGGCCCTTCTGGGGCCAACGTCCTGACTTTC
CDR3: CASVRGPSGANVLTF

size: few
J: TRBJ2-3
D: TRBD2
V: TRBV3-1
DNA: TGTGCCAGCAGCCCGGCGGGACTAGCGGGGAGAGATACGCAGTATTTT
CDR3: CASSPAGLAGRDTQYF

size: few
J: TRBJ2-3
D: -
V: TRBV7-7
DNA: TGTGCCAGCAGCTTAGAACCTAGCACAGATACGCAGTATTTT
CDR3: CASSLEPSTDTQYF

size: -
J: TRBJ1-5
D: -
V: TRBV6-1
DNA: TGTGCCAGCAGTGAACAGGTAAATCAGCCCCAGCATTTT
CDR3: CASSEQVNQPQHF

size: -
J: TRBJ1-5
D: TRBD1
V: TRBV7-2
DNA: TGTGCCAGCTCACAGGGGGCTGGTCAGCCCCAGCATTTT
CDR3: CASSQGAGQPQHF

size: once
J: TRBJ1-1
D: -
V: TRBV4-1
DNA: TGCGCCAGCAGCCAAGGTTTACAGGGTAAAGCTTTCTTT
CDR3: CASSQGLQGKAFF

size: many
J: TRBJ2-1
D: -
V: TRBV10-3
DNA: TGTGCCATCAGTGACCGGGGACCCGGACTCAATGAGCAGTTCTTC
CDR3: CAISDRGPGLNEQFF

size: -
J: TRBJ2-5
D: -
V: TRBV4-1
DNA: TGCGCCAGCAGCCAAGCCGGTAGCGCCGAGGGGACCCAGTACTTC
CDR3: CASSQAGSAEGTQYF

size: -
J: TRBJ2-1
D: -
V: TRBV24-1
DNA: TGTGCCACCAGTGATTTGTCCTGGGGGCTTAACAATGAGCAGTTCTTC
CDR3: CATSDLSWGLNNEQFF

size: few
J: TRBJ2-1
D: TRBD1
V: TRBV7-2
DNA: TGTGCCAGCAGCTTAGACGGGACAGGGCCTGAGCAGTTCTTC
CDR3: CASSLDGTGPEQFF

size: -
J: TRBJ2-3
D: -
V: TRBV4-2
DNA: TGTGCCAGCAGCCAAGATTGGTTAGCGGCCACAGATACGCAGTATTTT
CDR3: CASSQDWLAATDTQYF

size: -
J: TRBJ2-3
D: -
V: TRBV7-9
DNA: TGTGCCAGCAGCTTTGGTGCCAGTGTTACAGATACGCAGTATTTT
CDR3: CASSFGASVTDTQYF

size: -
J: TRBJ2-1
D: -
V: TRBV5-1
DNA: TGCGCCAGCAGCGAGACTGAACCTGGGGAGCAGTTCTTC
CDR3: CASSETEPGEQFF

size: -
J: TRBJ2-1
D: TRBD2
V: TRBV27
DNA: TGTGCCAGCAGTGTTAGCGGGACCTACAATGAGCAGTTCTTC
CDR3: CASSVSGTYNEQFF

size: few
J: TRBJ2-5
D: -
V: TRBV7-2
DNA: TGTGCCAGCAGCCCTTTTCACGGACAGGGAGGGGAGACCCAGTACTTC
CDR3: CASSPFHGQGGETQYF

size: -
J: TRBJ2-5
D: -
V: TRBV11-2
DNA: TGTGCCAGCAGCTCGACCAGGGGAATGTACCAAGAGACCCAGTACTTC
CDR3: CASSSTRGMYQETQYF

size: -
J: TRBJ1-1
D: -
V: TRBV5-6
DNA: TGTGCCAGCAGCAGAGGGAGGGGTCGTACTGAAGCTTTCTTT
CDR3: CASSRGRGRTEAFF

size: few
J: TRBJ2-4
D: -
V: TRBV7-2
DNA: TGTGCCAGCAGCCAACTGATAAACCGGGACTTACAGTACTTC
CDR3: CASSQLINRDLQYF

size: few
J: TRBJ1-5
D: -
V: TRBV10-3
DNA: TGTGCCATCAGTGATCGACAGACTTATCAGCCCCAGCATTTT
CDR3: CAISDRQTYQPQHF

size: few
J: TRBJ2-1
D: TRBD2
V: TRBV20-1
DNA: TGCAGTGCTTCTAGCGGTGAGCAGTTCTTC
CDR3: CSASSGEQFF

size: -
J: TRBJ2-1
D: TRBD2
V: TRBV2
DNA: TGTGCCAGCAGTGGTAGCGGGACTTACAATGAGCAGTTCTTC
CDR3: CASSGSGTYNEQFF

size: many
J: TRBJ2-3
D: TRBD2
V: TRBV11-3
DNA: TGTGCCAGCAGCTATAGCGGGAGAGGTTCGGCAGATACGCAGTATTTT
CDR3: CASSYSGRGSADTQYF

size: few
J: TRBJ1-1
D: -
V: TRBV5-1
DNA: TGCGCCAGCAGCTGGGACGGAGGGAACACTGAAGCTTTCTTT
CDR3: CASSWDGGNTEAFF

size: many
J: TRBJ2-5
D: TRBD1
V: TRBV7-8
DNA: TGTGCCAGCAGCTCGGACAGGGGGCGCCAAGAGACCCAGTACTTC
CDR3: CASSSDRGRQETQYF

size: -
J: TRBJ2-2
D: -
V: TRBV15
DNA: TGTGCCACCAGCAGAGATCCGGCTAGGGAGCTGTTTTTT
CDR3: CATSRDPARELFF

size: -
J: TRBJ1-5
D: -
V: TRBV11-3
DNA: TGTGCCAGCAGCCCCTGGGCGGGCAGCAATCAGCCCCAGCATTTT
CDR3: CASSPWAGSNQPQHF

size: many
J: TRBJ2-1
D: -
V: TRBV12-3/TRBV12-4
DNA: TGTGCCAGCAGTTTATCACAGTACAATGAGCAGTTCTTC
CDR3: CASSLSQYNEQFF